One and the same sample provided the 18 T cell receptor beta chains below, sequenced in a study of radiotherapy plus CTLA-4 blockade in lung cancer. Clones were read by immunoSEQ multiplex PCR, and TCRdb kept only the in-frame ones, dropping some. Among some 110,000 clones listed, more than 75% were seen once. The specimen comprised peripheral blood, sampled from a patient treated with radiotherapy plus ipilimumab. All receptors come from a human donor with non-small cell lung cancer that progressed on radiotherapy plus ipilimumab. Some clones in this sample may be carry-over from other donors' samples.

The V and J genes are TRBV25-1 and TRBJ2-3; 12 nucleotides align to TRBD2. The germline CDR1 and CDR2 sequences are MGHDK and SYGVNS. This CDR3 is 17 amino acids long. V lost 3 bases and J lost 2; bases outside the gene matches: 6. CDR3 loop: CASSDYGTSGYTDTQYF. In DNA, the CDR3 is TGTGCCAGCAGTGATTATGGGACTAGCGGGTACACAGATACGCAGTATTTT.

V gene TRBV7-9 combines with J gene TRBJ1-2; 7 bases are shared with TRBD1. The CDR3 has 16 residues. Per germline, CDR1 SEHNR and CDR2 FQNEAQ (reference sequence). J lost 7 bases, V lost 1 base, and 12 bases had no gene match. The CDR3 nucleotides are TGTGCCAGCAGCTTAGGGGCAGGGGGATTGTCTGGTGGCTACACCTTC. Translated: CASSLGAGGLSGGYTF.

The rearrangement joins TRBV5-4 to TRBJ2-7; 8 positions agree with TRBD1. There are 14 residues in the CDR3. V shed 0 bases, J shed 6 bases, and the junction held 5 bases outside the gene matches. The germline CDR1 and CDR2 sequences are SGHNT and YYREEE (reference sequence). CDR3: CASSLGSGTGEQYF. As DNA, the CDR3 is TGTGCCAGCAGCTTGGGATCTGGGACAGGCGAGCAGTACTTC. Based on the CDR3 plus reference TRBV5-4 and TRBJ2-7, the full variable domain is ETGVTQSPTHLIKTRGQQVTLRCSSQSGHNTVSWYQQALGQGPQFIFQYYREEENGRGNFPPRFSGLQFPNYSSELNVNALELDDSALYLCASSLGSGTGEQYFGPGTRLTVT.

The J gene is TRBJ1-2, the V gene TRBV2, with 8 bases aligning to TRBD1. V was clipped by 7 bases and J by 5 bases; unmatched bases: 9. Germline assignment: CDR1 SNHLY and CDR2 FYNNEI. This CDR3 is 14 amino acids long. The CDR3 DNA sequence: TGTGCCAGCATTAGGGACAGGACCCTATATGGCTACACCTTC. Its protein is CASIRDRTLYGYTF.

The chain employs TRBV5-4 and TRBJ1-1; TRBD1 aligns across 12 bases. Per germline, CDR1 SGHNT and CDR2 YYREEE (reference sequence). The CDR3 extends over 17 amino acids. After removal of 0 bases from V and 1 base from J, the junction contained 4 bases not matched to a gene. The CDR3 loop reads CASSLGGTGGPNTEAFF. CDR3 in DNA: TGTGCCAGCAGCTTGGGGGGGACAGGGGGCCCGAACACTGAAGCTTTCTTT.

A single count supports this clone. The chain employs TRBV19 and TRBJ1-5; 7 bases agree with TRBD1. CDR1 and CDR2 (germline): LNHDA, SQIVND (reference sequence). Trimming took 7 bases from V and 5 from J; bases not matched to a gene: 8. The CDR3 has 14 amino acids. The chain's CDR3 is CASNVNRGYQPQHF. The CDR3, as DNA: TGTGCCAGTAACGTGAACAGGGGCTATCAGCCCCAGCATTTT. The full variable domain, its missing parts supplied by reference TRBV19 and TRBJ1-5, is DGGITQSPKYLFRKEGQNVTLSCEQNLNHDAMYWYRQDPGQGLRLIYYSQIVNDFQKGDIAEGYSVSREKKESFPLTVTSAQKNPTAFYLCASNVNRGYQPQHFGDGTRLSIL.

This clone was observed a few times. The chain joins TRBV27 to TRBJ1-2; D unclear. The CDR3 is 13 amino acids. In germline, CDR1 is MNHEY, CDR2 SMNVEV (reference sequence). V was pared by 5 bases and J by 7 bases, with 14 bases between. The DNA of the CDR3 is TGTGCCAGCAGTCCACGCCAAGGAAGTGGCTACACCTTC. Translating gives CASSPRQGSGYTF.

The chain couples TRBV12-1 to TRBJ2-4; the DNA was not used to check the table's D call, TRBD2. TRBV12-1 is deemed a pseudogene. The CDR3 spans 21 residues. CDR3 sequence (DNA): TGTGCCAGCAGTCGCCCCAATGGACTAGCTGCTAACGGGGGGTTTAAAAACATTCAGTACTTC. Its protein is CASSRPNGLAANGGFKNIQYF.

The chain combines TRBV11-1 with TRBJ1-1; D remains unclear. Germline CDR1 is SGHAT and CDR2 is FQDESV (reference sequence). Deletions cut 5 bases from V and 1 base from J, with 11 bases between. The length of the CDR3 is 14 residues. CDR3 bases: TGTGCCAGCAGCCCTCAGACACCGAACACTGAAGCTTTCTTT. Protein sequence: CASSPQTPNTEAFF.

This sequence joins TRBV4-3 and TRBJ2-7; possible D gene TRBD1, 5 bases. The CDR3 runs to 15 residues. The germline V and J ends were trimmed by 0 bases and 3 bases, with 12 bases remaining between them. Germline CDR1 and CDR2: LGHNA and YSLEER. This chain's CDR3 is CASSQDGDRFYEQYF. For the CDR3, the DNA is TGCGCCAGCAGCCAAGATGGCGACAGATTCTACGAGCAGTACTTC.

CDR3 region: CASSEFWAFF. The CDR3 nucleotides read TGTGCCAGCAGTGAATTTTGGGCTTTCTTT. The V and J genes are TRBV6-1 and TRBJ1-1; no firm D call. Germline V gene sequence: CDR1 MNHNS, CDR2 SASEGT. The CDR3 is 10 residues long. With 2 bases removed from V and 11 bases from J, the gap between germline ends came to 6 bases.

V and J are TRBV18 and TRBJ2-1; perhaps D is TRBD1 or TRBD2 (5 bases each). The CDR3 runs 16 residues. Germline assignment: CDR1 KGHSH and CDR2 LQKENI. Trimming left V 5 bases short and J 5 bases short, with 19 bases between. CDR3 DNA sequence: TGTGCCAGCTCAAACCAGGGCCGGGGTGCGGACAATGAGCAGTTCTTC. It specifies CASSNQGRGADNEQFF.

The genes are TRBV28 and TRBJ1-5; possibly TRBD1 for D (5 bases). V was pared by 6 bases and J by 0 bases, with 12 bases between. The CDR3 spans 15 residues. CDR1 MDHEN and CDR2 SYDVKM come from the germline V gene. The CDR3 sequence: CASRGVNYSNQPQHF. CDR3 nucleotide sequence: TGTGCCAGCAGAGGGGTGAACTATAGCAATCAGCCCCAGCATTTT. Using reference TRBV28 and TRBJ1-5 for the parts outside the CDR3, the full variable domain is DVKVTQSSRYLVKRTGEKVFLECVQDMDHENMFWYRQDPGLGLRLIYFSYDVKMKEKGDIPEGYSVSREKKERFSLILESASTNQTSMYLCASRGVNYSNQPQHFGDGTRLSIL.

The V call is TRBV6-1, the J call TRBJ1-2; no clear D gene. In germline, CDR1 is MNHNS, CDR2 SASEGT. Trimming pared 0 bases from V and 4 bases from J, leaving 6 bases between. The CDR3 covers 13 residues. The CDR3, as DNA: TGTGCCAGCAGTGAAGCAGCGGGCTATGGCTACACCTTC. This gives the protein CASSEAAGYGYTF.

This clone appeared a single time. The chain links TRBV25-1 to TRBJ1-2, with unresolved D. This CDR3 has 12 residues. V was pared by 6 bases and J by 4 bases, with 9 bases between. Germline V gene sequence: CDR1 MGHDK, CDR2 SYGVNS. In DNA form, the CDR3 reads TGTGCCAGCAGGGCCTGGGGCTATGGCTACACCTTC. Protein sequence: CASRAWGYGYTF.

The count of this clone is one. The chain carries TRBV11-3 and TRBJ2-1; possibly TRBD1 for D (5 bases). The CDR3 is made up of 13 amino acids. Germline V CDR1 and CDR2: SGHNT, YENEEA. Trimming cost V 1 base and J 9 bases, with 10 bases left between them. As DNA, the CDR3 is TGTGCCAGCAGCTTAGGTCAGGGTCCTGAGCAGTTCTTC. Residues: CASSLGQGPEQFF.

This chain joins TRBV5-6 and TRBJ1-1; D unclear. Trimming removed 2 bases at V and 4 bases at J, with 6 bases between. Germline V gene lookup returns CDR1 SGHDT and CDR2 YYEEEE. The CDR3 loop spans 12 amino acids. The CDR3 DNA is TGTGCCAGCAGCTTTTATAGCACTGAAGCTTTCTTT. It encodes CASSFYSTEAFF. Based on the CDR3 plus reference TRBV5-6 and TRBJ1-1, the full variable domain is DAGVTQSPTHLIKTRGQQVTLRCSPKSGHDTVSWYQQALGQGPQFIFQYYEEEERQRGNFPDRFSGHQFPNYSSELNVNALLLGDSALYLCASSFYSTEAFFGQGTRLTVV.

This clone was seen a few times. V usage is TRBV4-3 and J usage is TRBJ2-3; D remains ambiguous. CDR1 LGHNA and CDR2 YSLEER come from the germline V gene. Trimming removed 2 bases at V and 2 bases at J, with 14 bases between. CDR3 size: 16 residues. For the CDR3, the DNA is TGCGCCAGCAGCCAAAACCCCCTCACCTCCACAGATACGCAGTATTTT. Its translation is CASSQNPLTSTDTQYF.